This T cell receptor beta chain was identified in a study of blood T cell repertoires in COVID-19. At the level of the study: Acute and convalescent COVID-19 specimens originated in the United States, Italy and Spain.

This table comes from immunoSEQ multiplex PCR, and its TCRdb copy is limited to in-frame clones, with some not included. The table lists 410,000 or so clones, about 88% of them singletons. This clone was detected only once. During active infection, Seattle patients enrolled and were then monitored through disease. Sequencing input: peripheral blood. The clonotype was recovered from a woman aged 40-49 years with COVID-19, enrolled during active disease.

The CDR3 sequence: CASSPTGGGTEAFF. CDR3 bases: TGTGCCAGTAGCCCAACAGGGGGCGGGACTGAAGCTTTCTTT. V usage is TRBV19 and J usage is TRBJ1-1; the match to TRBD1 covers 9 bases. Germline V gives CDR1 LNHDA, CDR2 SQIVND (reference sequence). CDR3 length: 14 amino acids. Trimming took 6 bases from V and 5 from J; bases not matched to a gene: 7.